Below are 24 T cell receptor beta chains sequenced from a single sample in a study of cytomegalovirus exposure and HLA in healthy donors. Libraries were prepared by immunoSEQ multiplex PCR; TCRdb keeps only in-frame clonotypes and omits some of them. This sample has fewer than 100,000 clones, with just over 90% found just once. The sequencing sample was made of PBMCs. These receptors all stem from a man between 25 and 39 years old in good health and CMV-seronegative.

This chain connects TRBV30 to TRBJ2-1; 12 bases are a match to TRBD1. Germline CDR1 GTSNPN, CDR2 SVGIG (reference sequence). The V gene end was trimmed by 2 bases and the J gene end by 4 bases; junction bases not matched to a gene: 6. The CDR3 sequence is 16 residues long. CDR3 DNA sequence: TGTGCCTGGAGTCTACCGGGACAGGGGGCGTACAATGAGCAGTTCTTC. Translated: CAWSLPGQGAYNEQFF.

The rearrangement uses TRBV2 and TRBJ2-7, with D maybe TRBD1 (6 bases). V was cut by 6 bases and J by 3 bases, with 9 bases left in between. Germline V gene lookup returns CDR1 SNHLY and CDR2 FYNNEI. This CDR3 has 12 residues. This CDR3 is CASRDRYYEQYF. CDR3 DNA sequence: TGTGCCAGCAGGGACAGATACTACGAGCAGTACTTC.

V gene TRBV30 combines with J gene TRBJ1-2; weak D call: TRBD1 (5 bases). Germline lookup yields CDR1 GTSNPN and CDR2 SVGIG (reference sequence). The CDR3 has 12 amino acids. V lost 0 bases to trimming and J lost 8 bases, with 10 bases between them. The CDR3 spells CAWSVHGGGYTF. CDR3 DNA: TGTGCCTGGAGTGTACACGGGGGGGGCTACACCTTC.

CDR3 sequence: CASTHPQTSGGHSSYNEQFF. CDR3 nucleotide sequence: TGTGCCAGCACCCACCCCCAAACTAGCGGGGGCCATAGCTCCTACAATGAGCAGTTCTTC. The rearrangement links TRBV9 to TRBJ2-1; 11 bases agree with TRBD2. V lost 6 bases and J lost 0; bases outside the gene matches: 17. In germline, CDR1 is SGDLS, CDR2 YYNGEE. CDR3 length equals 20 residues.

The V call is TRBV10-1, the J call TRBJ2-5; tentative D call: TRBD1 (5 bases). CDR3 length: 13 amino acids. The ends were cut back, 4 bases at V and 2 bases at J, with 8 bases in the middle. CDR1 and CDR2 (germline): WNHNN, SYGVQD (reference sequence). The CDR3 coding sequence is TGCGCCAGCAGTGTCTGGACACAAGAGACCCAGTACTTC. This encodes CASSVWTQETQYF.

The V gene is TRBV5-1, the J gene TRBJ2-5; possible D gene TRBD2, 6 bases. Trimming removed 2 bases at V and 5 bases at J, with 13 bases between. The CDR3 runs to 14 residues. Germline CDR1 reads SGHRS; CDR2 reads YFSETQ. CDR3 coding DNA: TGCGCCAGCAGCTTATGGAGGGGCCCGGAGACCCAGTACTTC. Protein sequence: CASSLWRGPETQYF.

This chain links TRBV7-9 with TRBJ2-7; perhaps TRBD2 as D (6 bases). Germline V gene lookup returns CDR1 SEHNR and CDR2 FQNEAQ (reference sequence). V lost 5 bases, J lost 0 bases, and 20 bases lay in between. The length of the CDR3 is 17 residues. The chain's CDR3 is CASSLRGYEGISYEQYF. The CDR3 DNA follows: TGTGCCAGCAGCCTACGGGGGTACGAGGGAATCTCCTACGAGCAGTACTTC.

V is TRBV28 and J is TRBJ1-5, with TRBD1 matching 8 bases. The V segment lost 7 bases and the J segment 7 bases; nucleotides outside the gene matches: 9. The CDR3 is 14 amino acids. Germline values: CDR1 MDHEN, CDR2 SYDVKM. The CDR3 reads CASKTLDREQPQHF. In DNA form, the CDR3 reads TGTGCCAGCAAGACTCTGGACAGGGAACAGCCCCAGCATTTT.

CDR3 amino acids: CASSFGPVETQYF. The CDR3 DNA sequence: TGTGCCAGCAGTTTTGGGCCGGTCGAGACCCAGTACTTC. This chain connects TRBV27 to TRBJ2-5; D is unclear. This CDR3 has 13 amino acids. V was cut by 3 bases and J by 5 bases, with 10 bases left in between. Germline CDR1 reads MNHEY; CDR2 reads SMNVEV (reference sequence).

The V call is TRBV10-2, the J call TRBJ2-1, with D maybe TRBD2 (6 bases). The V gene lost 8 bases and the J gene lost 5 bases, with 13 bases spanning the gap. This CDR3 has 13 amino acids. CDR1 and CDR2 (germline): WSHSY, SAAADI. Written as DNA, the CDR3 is TGCGCCAGCCTACTAGCACCTAACAATGAGCAGTTCTTC. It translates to CASLLAPNNEQFF.

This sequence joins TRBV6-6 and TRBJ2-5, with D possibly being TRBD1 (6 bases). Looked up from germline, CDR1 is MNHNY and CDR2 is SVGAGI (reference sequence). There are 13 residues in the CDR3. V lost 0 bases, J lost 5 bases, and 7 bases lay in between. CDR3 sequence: CASSYSGGETQYF. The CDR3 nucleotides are TGTGCCAGCAGTTACTCAGGGGGTGAGACCCAGTACTTC.

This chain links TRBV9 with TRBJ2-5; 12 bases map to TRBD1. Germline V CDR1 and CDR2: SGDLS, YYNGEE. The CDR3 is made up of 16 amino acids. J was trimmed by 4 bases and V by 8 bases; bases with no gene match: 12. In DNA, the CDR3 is TGTGCCAGTTCGCTGGAGGGACAGGGGGCCCTAGAGACCCAGTACTTC. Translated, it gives CASSLEGQGALETQYF. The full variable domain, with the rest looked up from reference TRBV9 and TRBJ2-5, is DSGVTQTPKHLITATGQRVTLRCSPRSGDLSVYWYQQSLDQGLQFLIQYYNGEERAKGNILERFSAQQFPDLHSELNLSSLELGDSALYFCASSLEGQGALETQYFGPGTRLLVL.

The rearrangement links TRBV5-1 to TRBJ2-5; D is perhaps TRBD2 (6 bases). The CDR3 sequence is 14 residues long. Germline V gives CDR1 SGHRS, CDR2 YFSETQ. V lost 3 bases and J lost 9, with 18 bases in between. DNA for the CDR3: TGCGCCAGCAGCTCGGGACTTCTACTTGGGGCCCAGTACTTC. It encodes CASSSGLLLGAQYF.

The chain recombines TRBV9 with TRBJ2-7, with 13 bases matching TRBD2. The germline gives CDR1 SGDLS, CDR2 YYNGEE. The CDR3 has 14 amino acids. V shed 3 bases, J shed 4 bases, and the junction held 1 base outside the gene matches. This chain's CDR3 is CASSGTSGSYEQYF. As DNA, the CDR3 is TGTGCCAGCAGCGGGACTAGCGGGAGTTACGAGCAGTACTTC.

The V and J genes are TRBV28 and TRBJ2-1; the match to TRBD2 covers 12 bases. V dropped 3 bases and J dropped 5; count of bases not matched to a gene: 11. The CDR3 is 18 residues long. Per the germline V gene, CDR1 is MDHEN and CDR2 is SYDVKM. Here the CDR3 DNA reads TGTGCCAGCAGTTTCTTGTCTAGCGGGAGGGCCGCCCACAATGAGCAGTTCTTC. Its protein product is CASSFLSSGRAAHNEQFF.

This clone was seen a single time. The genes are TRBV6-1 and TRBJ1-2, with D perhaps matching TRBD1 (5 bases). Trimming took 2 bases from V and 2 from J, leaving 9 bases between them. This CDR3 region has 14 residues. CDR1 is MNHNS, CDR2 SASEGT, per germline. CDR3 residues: CASSEIRGNYGYTF. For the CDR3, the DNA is TGTGCCAGCAGTGAAATTAGGGGCAACTATGGCTACACCTTC.

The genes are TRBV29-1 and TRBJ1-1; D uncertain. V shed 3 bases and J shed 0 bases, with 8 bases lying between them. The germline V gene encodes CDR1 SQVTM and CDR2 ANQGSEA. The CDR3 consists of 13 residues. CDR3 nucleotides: TGCAGCGTTGAGGGAGGGTTGAACACTGAAGCTTTCTTT. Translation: CSVEGGLNTEAFF.

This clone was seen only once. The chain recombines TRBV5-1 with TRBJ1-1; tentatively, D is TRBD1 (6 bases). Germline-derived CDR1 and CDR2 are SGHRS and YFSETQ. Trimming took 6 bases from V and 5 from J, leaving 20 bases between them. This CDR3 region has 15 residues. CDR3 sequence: CASKWTTGEGTEAFF. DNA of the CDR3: TGCGCCAGCAAATGGACGACAGGAGAGGGAACTGAAGCTTTCTTT.

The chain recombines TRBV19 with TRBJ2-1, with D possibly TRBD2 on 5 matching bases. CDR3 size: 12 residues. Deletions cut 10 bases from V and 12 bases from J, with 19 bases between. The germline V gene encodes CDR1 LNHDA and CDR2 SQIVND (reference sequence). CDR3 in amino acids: CATQLDRERQFF. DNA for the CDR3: TGTGCCACCCAACTAGACCGGGAAAGGCAGTTCTTC.

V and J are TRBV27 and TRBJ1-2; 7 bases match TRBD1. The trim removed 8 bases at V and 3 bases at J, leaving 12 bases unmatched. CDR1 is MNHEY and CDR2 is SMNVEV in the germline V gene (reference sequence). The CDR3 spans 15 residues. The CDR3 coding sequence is TGTGCCAGCCTCCCCGCCAGGGGGATTTACTATGGCTACACCTTC. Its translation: CASLPARGIYYGYTF.

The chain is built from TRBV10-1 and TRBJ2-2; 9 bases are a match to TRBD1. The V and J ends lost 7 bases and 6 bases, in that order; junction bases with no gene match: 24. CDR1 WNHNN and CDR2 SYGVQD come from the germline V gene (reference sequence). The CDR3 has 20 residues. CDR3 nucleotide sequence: TGCGCCAGCACCTTGGGACAGGGAGTTGCGGTGTACGAAAGGGCCGGGGAGCTGTTTTTT. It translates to CASTLGQGVAVYERAGELFF.

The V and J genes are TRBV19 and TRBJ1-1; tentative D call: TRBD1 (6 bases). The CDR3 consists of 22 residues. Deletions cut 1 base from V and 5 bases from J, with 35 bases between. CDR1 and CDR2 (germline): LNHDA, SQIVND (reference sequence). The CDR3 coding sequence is TGTGCCAGTAGTATAGGGAACCCATATTTGCCTCTCATGGGGACATTGCAAACTGAAGCTTTCTTT. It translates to CASSIGNPYLPLMGTLQTEAFF.

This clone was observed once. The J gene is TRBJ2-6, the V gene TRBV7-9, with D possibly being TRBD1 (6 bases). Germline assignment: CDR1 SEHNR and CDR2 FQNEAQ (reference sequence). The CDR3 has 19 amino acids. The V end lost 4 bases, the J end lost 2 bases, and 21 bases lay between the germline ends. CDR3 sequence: CASSSSPGHGRTGANVLTF. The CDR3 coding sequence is TGTGCCAGCAGCTCCTCCCCGGGACACGGGCGTACTGGGGCCAACGTCCTGACTTTC.

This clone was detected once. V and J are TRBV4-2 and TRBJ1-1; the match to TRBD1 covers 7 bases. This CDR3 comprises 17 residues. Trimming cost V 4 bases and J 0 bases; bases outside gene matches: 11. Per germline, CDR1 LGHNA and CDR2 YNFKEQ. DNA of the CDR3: TGTGCCAGCAGCCTCGCGACAGGGAGCCTGATGAACACTGAAGCTTTCTTT. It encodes CASSLATGSLMNTEAFF.